This TCR beta chain was obtained from a study of CD4 T cells in relation to SARS-CoV-2 and coronaviruses. About the research overall: ViraFEST: approximately 10-day antigen culture of PBMCs, then TCR beta CDR3 sequencing. Convalescent patients were fewer than 10 males and 4 females; two were Hispanic.

Measured with immunoSEQ multiplex PCR; TCRdb has only the in-frame clones, and not every one. This table has 35,000 or so clones, 77% appearing once. The CDR3 is made up of 15 amino acids. Losses at the gene ends were 10 bases for V and 0 bases for J; bases not matched to a gene: 6. Germline CDR1 and CDR2: MNHNY and SVGAGI (reference sequence). This clone was counted a few times. The antigen is not known. The material sequenced was memory CD4+ T cells from PBMCs, cultured in vitro. The TCR comes from an adult with COVID-19. The J gene is TRBJ1-5, the V gene TRBV6-6; 10 bases fit TRBD1. The CDR3 region is CATGGDRGSNQPQHF. In DNA, the CDR3 is TGTGCCACCGGGGGGGACAGGGGTAGCAATCAGCCCCAGCATTTT.